The entry below gives a single T cell receptor (beta chain) sequence along with its context. Its specific antigen is unknown. It has no much larger one-base neighbor in the sample; base qualities were not kept. This sample was taken from a study of cytomegalovirus exposure and HLA in healthy donors (dated by TCRdb to about 2017). Notes on the research overall: A later analysis indicated that the roughly 120 validation repertoires were generated on the platform also employed for the approximately 700 repertoires of the first cohort. The study aimed to test whether signatures of past pathogen exposure could be identified by cataloging public T cell receptors. To predict cytomegalovirus infection status, the study combined high-throughput TCR immunosequencing, statistical association of individual TCRs with disease status, and machine learning. Along with the approximately 700-subject first cohort, a separate validation cohort of roughly 110 different subjects was used.

The CDR3 has 14 amino acids, counting the end cysteine and phenylalanine. Kept here is only the CDR3 DNA, which spans 42 bases and is read in frame from base 1. CDR1 and CDR2 were assigned from the germline V gene as SGHDT and YYEEEE. V sheds 9 bases and J sheds 5 bases, leaving 20 bases between their ends. General conclusions and limits of the study: All 130 or so repertoires were used to score co-occurrence in the validation cohort in a later analysis, because that analysis had no HLA typing for the cohort. In the study, 150 to 200 TCR beta chains were listed as associated with cytomegalovirus. Cytomegalovirus status was reported to be diagnosed by the classifier with high specificity and sensitivity in both the original and validation cohorts. While some public TCRs were present in many individuals, most TCR sequences turned up only very rarely across donors. A few of the identified cytomegalovirus-associated TCR beta chains were confirmed in vitro to be specific for cytomegalovirus antigens. According to the authors, the approach could potentially be generalized to other disease states and immunological phenotypes. Of the cluster scores, 94% were above 0 in a later analysis, which found that TCRs clustered in the first cohort also tended to co-occur in the 95 to 150 validation repertoires.

The donors belonged to the validation cohort of under 150 subjects, which was separate from the approximately 700-subject first cohort. Libraries were made using the immunoSEQ multiplex PCR assay. The study's processing was this. To diagnose cytomegalovirus status from the catalog of TCR beta chain sequences, a statistical classification framework was built. The source is immuneACCESS, and TCRdb retained only in-frame sequences with V and J called. Part of the clones is not carried over; for the studies checked, unresolved V genes explain less than half of this, and the remainder is unexplained. The V and J calls and the clone size are those of that table, but D and trimming were determined from the DNA. Across this sample there are approximately 64,000 clones, with about 89% seen only once. 1.5% to 2% of the sample lies in the top ten.

Sample: PBMCs. The sequence was collected from a young woman in good health and CMV-seronegative. The sequence links TRBV5-6 to TRBJ1-2, with the D gene not confidently named. CDR3 sequence: CATHAGNGNYGYTF. The DNA reads TGTGCCACCCATGCGGGTAACGGGAATTATGGCTACACCTTC.